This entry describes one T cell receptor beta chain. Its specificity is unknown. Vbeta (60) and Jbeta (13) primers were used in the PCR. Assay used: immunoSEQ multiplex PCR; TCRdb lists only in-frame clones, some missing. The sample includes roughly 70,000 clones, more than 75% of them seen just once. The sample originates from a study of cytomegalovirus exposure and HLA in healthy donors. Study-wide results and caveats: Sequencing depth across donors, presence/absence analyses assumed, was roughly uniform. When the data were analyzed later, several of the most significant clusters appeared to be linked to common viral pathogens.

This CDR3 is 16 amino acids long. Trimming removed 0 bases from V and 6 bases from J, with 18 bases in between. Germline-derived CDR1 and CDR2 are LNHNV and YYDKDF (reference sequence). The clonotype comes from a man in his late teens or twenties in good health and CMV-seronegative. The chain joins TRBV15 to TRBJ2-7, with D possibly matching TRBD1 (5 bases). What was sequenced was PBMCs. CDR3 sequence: CATSRDPPGSPGEQYF. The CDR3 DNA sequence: TGTGCCACCAGCAGAGATCCACCAGGGTCGCCGGGCGAGCAGTACTTC.